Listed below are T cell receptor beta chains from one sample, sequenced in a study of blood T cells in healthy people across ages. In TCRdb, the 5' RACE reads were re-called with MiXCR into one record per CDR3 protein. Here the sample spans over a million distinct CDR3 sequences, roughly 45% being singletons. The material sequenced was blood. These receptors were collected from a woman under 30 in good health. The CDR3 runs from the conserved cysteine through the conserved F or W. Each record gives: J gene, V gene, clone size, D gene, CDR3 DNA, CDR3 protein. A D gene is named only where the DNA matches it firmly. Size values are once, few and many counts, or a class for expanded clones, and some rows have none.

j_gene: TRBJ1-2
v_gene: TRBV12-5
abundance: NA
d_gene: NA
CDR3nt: TGTGCTAGTGGTTTGACAGGCTCCTATGGCTACACCTTC
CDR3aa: CASGLTGSYGYTF

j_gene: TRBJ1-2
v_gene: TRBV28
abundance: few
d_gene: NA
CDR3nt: TGTGCCAGCAGTTTGACACTGGGAGGCTACACCTTC
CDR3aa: CASSLTLGGYTF

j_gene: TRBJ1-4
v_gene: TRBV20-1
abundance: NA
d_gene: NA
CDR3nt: TGCACCTACCTGACACAGTGTGATGAAAAACTGTTTTTT
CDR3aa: CTYLTQCDEKLFF

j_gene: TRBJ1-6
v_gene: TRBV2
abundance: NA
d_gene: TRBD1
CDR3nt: TGTGTCAGCCGACAGGGCGTAAATTCACCCCTCCACTTT
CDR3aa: CVSRQGVNSPLHF

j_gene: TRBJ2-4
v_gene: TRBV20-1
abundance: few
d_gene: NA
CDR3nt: TGCAGTGCGGAGACCCCGCTGGTCCTTATAGCCAAAAACATTCAGTACTTC
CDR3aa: CSAETPLVLIAKNIQYF

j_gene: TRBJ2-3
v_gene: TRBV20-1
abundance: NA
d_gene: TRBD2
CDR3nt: TGCAGTGCACCTGGGGCTAGCGGGGGGCCGAGCACAGATACGCAGTATTTT
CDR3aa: CSAPGASGGPSTDTQYF

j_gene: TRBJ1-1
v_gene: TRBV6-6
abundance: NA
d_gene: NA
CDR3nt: TGTGCCAGCAGTTACGCGGGGGCTGAAGCTTTCTTT
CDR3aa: CASSYAGAEAFF

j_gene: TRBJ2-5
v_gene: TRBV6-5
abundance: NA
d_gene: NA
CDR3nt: TGTGCCAGCAGTTATGGAGTCCTCCAGCAAGAGACCCAGTACTTC
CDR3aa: CASSYGVLQQETQYF

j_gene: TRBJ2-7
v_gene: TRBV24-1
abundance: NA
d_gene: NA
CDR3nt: TGTGCCACCAGTGTCGGGACTGGGAGCTCCTACGAGCAGTACTTC
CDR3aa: CATSVGTGSSYEQYF

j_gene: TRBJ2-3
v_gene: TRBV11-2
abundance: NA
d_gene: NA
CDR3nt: TGTGCCAGCAGCTTAGTTGGGCCGAGGGACACCAGTACAGATACGCAGTATTTT
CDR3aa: CASSLVGPRDTSTDTQYF